This record covers a single T cell receptor beta chain. The CDR3 contains 13 residues. Germline trimming cut 6 bases from V and 3 bases from J; bases unmatched to any gene: 5. The sample belongs to a study of blood T cell repertoires in COVID-19. Assay used: immunoSEQ multiplex PCR; TCRdb lists only in-frame clones, some missing. In the table there are roughly 69,000 clones, over 65% of which are singletons. Sequenced input: peripheral blood. This receptor was identified in a man aged 55 to 70 with COVID-19, enrolled during active disease. The genes are TRBV12-3 or TRBV12-4 and TRBJ2-7; 7 bases agree with TRBD1. CDR3 region: CASRGTASYEQYF. Written as DNA, the CDR3 is TGTGCCAGCAGAGGGACAGCGAGCTACGAGCAGTACTTC.